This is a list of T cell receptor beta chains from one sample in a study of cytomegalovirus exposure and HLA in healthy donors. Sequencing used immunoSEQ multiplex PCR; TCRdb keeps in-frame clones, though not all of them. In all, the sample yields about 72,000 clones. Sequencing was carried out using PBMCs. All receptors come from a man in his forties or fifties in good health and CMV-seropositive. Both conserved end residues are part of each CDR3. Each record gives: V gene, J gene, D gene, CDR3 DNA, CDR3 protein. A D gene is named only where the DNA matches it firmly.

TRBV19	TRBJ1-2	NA	TGTGCCAGTAAGGACAGTATTGGCTATGGCTACACCTTC	CASKDSIGYGYTF
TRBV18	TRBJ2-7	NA	TGTGCCAGCTCACAGACAGGACGCGGCTCCTACGAGCAGTACTTC	CASSQTGRGSYEQYF
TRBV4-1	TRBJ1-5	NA	TGCGCCAGCAGCCAAGAGGTGGGGCGATTACAGCCCCAGCATTTT	CASSQEVGRLQPQHF
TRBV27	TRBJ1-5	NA	TGTGCCAGCAGCCCACTCGCGGGCTCAGATAGCAATCAGCCCCAGCATTTT	CASSPLAGSDSNQPQHF
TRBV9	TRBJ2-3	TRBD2	TGTGCCAGCAGCGTAGAGGGGACTAGCGGGGGGGCTATCACAGATACGCAGTATTTT	CASSVEGTSGGAITDTQYF
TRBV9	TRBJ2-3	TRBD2	TGTGCCAGCAGTGGAGGGGGACTAGCGGCGCATACGCAGTATTTT	CASSGGGLAAHTQYF
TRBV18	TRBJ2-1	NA	TGTGCCAGCTCACCAGCTAACCCAGGTGACCTAATCTACAATGAGCAGTTCTTC	CASSPANPGDLIYNEQFF
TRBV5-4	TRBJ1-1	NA	TGTGCCAGCAGCTTGGACCCGGGTAGAGAAGCTTTCTTT	CASSLDPGREAFF
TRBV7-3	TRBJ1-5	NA	TGTGCCAGCAGCTTAAGCGGGGACCAGCCCCAGCATTTT	CASSLSGDQPQHF
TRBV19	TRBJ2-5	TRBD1	TGTGCCAGTAGCGACAGGGGGCTGTGGAAGACCCAGTACTTC	CASSDRGLWKTQYF
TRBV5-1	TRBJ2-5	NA	TGCGCCAGCAGCTTCCGGGACTTCGGGACCCAGTACTTC	CASSFRDFGTQYF
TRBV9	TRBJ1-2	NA	TGTGCCAGCAGCGCACAGGGTGTGTATGGCTACACCTTC	CASSAQGVYGYTF
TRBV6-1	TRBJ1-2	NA	TGTGCCAGCAGTGAACCGGGGTCTTACGGCTACACCTTC	CASSEPGSYGYTF
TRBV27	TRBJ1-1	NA	TGTGCCAGCAGTTTTGTCATTAACACTGAAGCTTTCTTT	CASSFVINTEAFF
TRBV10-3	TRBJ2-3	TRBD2	TGTGCCATCAGTGAGTCACTGGGGAGCGGGGGGTCCCGGGATACGCAGTATTTT	CAISESLGSGGSRDTQYF
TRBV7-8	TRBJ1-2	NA	TGTGCCAGCAGCTTAGATGCGGGTAACTATGGCTACACCTTC	CASSLDAGNYGYTF
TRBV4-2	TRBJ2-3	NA	TGTGCCAGCAGCCAAGGGCGGACAGATACGCAGTATTTT	CASSQGRTDTQYF
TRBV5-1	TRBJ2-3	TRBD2	TGCGCCAGCAGCACCCTAGCGGGAGGACTAAGAGATACGCAGTATTTT	CASSTLAGGLRDTQYF
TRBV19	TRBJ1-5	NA	TGTGCCAGTAGTTCCCCACATTTTGATCAGCCCCAGCATTTT	CASSSPHFDQPQHF
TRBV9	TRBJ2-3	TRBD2	TGTGCCAGCACCTATTCTAGCGGGGCCATCACAGATACGCAGTATTTT	CASTYSSGAITDTQYF
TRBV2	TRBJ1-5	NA	TGTGCCAGCCAACGGTCGAGCAATCAGCCCCAGCATTTT	CASQRSSNQPQHF
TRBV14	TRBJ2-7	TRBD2	TGTGCCAGCAGCCTTAGCGGGTCAATGCAGTACTTC	CASSLSGSMQYF
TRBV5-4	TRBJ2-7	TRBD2	TGTGCCAGCAGCTCGCCTAGCGGGAGGAAAGTGCGGGAGCAGTACTTC	CASSSPSGRKVREQYF
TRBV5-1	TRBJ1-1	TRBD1	TGCGCCAGCAGCTTGGATCCAGGGGGAAACACTGAAGCTTTCTTT	CASSLDPGGNTEAFF
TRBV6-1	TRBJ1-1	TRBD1	TGTGCCAGCAGGGGACAGATACTGAACACTGAAGCTTTCTTT	CASRGQILNTEAFF
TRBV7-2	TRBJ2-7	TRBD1	TGTGCCAGCAGCTGGGGGACAGACCTCTCCTACGAGCAGTACTTC	CASSWGTDLSYEQYF
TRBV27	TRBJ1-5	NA	TGTGCCAGCGCCCTAGGCCAAAATCAGCCCCAGCATTTT	CASALGQNQPQHF
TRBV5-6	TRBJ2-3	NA	TGTGCCAGCAGCTTTGGCGGATCCACAGATACGCAGTATTTT	CASSFGGSTDTQYF
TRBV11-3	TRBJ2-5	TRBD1	TGTGCCAGCAGCCCAGGGGGTTACCTCCAAGAGACCCAGTACTTC	CASSPGGYLQETQYF
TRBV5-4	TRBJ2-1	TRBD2	TGTGCCAGCAGCTCCGGACTAGACGGGAACAATGAGCAGTTCTTC	CASSSGLDGNNEQFF
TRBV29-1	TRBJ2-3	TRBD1	TGCAGCGTTGAGAGGGACAGGGGATACACAGATACGCAGTATTTT	CSVERDRGYTDTQYF